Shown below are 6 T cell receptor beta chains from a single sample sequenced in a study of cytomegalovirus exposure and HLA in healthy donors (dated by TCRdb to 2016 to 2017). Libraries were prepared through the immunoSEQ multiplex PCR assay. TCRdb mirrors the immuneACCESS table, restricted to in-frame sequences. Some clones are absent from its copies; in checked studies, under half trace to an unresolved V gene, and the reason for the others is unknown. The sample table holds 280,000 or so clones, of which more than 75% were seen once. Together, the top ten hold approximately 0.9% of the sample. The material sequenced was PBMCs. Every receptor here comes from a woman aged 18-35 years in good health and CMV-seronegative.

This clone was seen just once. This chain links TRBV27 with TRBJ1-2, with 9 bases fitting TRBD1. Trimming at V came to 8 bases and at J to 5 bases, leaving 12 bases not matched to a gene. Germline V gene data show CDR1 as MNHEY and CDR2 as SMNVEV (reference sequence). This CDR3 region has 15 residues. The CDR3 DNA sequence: TGTGCCAGCGGTAGAAAACAGGGGGCGTTTTATGGCTACACCTTC. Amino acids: CASGRKQGAFYGYTF.

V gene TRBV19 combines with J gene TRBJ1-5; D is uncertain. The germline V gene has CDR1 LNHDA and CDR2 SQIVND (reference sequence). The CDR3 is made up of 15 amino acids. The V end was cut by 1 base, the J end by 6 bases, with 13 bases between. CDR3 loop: CASSIAPNPGQPQHF. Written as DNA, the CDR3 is TGTGCCAGTAGTATAGCTCCGAATCCGGGTCAGCCCCAGCATTTT. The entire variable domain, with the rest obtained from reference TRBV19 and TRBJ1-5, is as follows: DGGITQSPKYLFRKEGQNVTLSCEQNLNHDAMYWYRQDPGQGLRLIYYSQIVNDFQKGDIAEGYSVSREKKESFPLTVTSAQKNPTAFYLCASSIAPNPGQPQHFGDGTRLSIL.

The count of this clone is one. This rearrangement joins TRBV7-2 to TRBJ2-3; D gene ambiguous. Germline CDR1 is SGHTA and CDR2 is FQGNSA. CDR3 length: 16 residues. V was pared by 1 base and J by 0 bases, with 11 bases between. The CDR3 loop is CASSLGSSPSTDTQYF. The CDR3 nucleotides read TGTGCCAGCAGCTTAGGGTCCAGTCCTAGCACAGATACGCAGTATTTT.

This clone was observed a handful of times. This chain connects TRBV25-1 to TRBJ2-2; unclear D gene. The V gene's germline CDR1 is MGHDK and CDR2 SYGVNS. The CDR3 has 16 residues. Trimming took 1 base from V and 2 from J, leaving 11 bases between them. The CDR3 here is CASSEFSPGNTGELFF. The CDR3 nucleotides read TGTGCCAGCAGTGAATTCTCGCCGGGTAACACCGGGGAGCTGTTTTTT.

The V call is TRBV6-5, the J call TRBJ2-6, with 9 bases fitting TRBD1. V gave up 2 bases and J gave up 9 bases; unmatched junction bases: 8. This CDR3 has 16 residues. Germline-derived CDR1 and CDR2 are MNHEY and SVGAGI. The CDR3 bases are TGTGCCAGCAGTTACGCTGGGACAGGGAAGGGCAACGTCCTGACTTTC. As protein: CASSYAGTGKGNVLTF.

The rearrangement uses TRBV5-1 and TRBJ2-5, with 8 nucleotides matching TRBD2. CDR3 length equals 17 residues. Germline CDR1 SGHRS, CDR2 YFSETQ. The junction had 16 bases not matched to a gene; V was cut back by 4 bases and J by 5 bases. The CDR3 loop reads CASSVGTSGPFYETQYF. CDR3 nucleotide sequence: TGCGCCAGCAGCGTCGGTACTAGCGGCCCTTTTTACGAGACCCAGTACTTC.